The clone carrying this T cell receptor beta chain was observed a few times. The target antigen is unknown. Quantitative 5'-RACE with molecular barcodes was used to make the TCR beta libraries. TCRdb used MiXCR to reprocess the 5' RACE reads, holding one entry per CDR3 protein. The top ten clones hold 0.45% to 0.6% of a sample with around 770,000 distinct CDR3 sequences, 10% to 15% of them seen once. The sample belongs to a study of CD8 T cells in ankylosing spondylitis. Germline V gene sequence: CDR1 SGHRS, CDR2 YFSETQ. The V gene end was trimmed by 4 bases and the J gene end by 1 base; junction bases not matched to a gene: 3. The CDR3 totals 15 residues. General study findings and limits: Before this, some motif variants had been reported in reactive arthritis synovial fluid and blood. Clones linked with disease were CD8+ and fairly uncommon in the peripheral blood. The study looked at matched synovial fluid samples from ankylosing spondylitis patients. Disease-linked clones were reported to be significantly enriched there. Ankylosing spondylitis blood appeared to be characterized by a TCR beta motif of 8 or 9 highly homologous variants.

Source material: blood, either unsorted or a sorted T cell fraction (not recorded which). The TCR was taken from a male donor with ankylosing spondylitis. This chain joins TRBV5-1 and TRBJ2-5; TRBD1 matches 11 bases. CDR3 nucleotides: TGCGCCAGCAGCACGGACAGGGGGCTCCAAGAGACCCAGTACTTC. It is translated as CASSTDRGLQETQYF.